There are a few counts of the clone carrying this T cell receptor beta chain. As to time point: patch test 3, about 24 weeks after DPC sensitization. The treatment: therapeutic diphenylcyclopropenone sensitization with weekly scalp DPC. This sample is part of a study of human T cells and chemical hapten exposure. This CDR3 is 15 amino acids long. The germline V and J ends were trimmed by 5 bases and 7 bases, with 20 bases remaining between them. Germline-derived CDR1 and CDR2 are LGHDT and YNNKEL (reference sequence). Via MiXCR, TCRdb re-called the RACE reads, giving one row per CDR3 protein. The sample records 95,000 to 150,000 distinct CDR3 sequences, about 11% being singletons.

The chain links TRBV3-1 to TRBJ1-1; D might be TRBD1 (5 bases). The clonotype comes from a woman aged 50 to 60 with alopecia areata. Some clones in this sample may be carry-over from other donors' samples. Sequencing used whole blood, obtained in connection with sensitization to the hapten diphenylcyclopropenone (DPC). The CDR3 loop reads CASSYGGDWFYEAFF. CDR3 nucleotide sequence: TGTGCCAGCAGCTACGGGGGGGATTGGTTTTATGAAGCTTTCTTT.